Listed here are 32 T cell receptor beta chains from one sample, sequenced in a study of T cell clones after liver transplantation. Using immunoSEQ multiplex PCR, the repertoire was profiled, and TCRdb retains in-frame clones only, with some absent. The data hold approximately 100,000 clones, with about 81% observed a single time. The sample was CD4+ T cells from blood, taken approximately 45 months after liver transplant. The receptors were sampled from a human patient who received a liver transplant. Some T cells may be provided by the graft donor.

This clone occurred many times. The CDR3 reads CASSYSGQGQYF. The CDR3 DNA follows: TGTGCCAGCAGTTACTCGGGGCAGGGGCAGTACTTC. V and J are TRBV6-5 and TRBJ2-7; D is perhaps TRBD1 (5 bases). The V end was cut by 0 bases, the J end by 9 bases, with 9 bases between. Germline V gene lookup returns CDR1 MNHEY and CDR2 SVGAGI. The CDR3 consists of 12 residues.

This clone has just one count. The genes are TRBV5-1 and TRBJ2-2; no definite D call. CDR1 is SGHRS and CDR2 is YFSETQ in the germline V gene. Trimming shortened V by 0 bases and J by 13 bases, and 10 bases separated the two germline ends. This CDR3 region has 12 residues. This CDR3 reads CASSLERGWLFF. CDR3 DNA: TGCGCCAGCAGCTTGGAACGTGGGTGGCTGTTTTTT.

This clone was seen a few times. The chain employs TRBV7-8 and TRBJ1-5; 7 bases are a match to TRBD1. Trimming removed 5 bases from V and 1 base from J; junction bases left unmatched: 17. This CDR3 is built from 19 residues. Germline CDR1 and CDR2: SGHVS and FQNEAQ. CDR3 in DNA: TGTGCCAGCAGCCCCCGGGCCTCAGGGGGGAGATTGAGCAATCAGCCCCAGCATTTT. This encodes CASSPRASGGRLSNQPQHF. Combining the CDR3 with reference TRBV7-8 and TRBJ1-5 gives the whole variable domain GAGVSQSPRYKVAKRGQDVALRCDPISGHVSLFWYQQALGQGPEFLTYFQNEAQLDKSGLPSDRFFAERPEGSVSTLKIQRTQQEDSAVYLCASSPRASGGRLSNQPQHFGDGTRLSIL.

The V gene is TRBV6-1, the J gene TRBJ2-7; 7 bases are a match to TRBD1. This CDR3 has 14 residues. Per germline, CDR1 MNHNS and CDR2 SASEGT. Trimming cost V 4 bases and J 4 bases; bases outside gene matches: 7. The CDR3 sequence: CASSARDSYYEQYF. The CDR3 coding sequence is TGTGCCAGCAGTGCCCGGGACAGCTATTACGAGCAGTACTTC.

The gene calls are TRBV7-9 and TRBJ1-1; D gene ambiguous. The germline CDR1 and CDR2 sequences are SEHNR and FQNEAQ (reference sequence). V dropped 2 bases and J dropped 3 bases, with 10 bases sitting between them. The CDR3 has 14 amino acids. CDR3 DNA: TGTGCCAGCAGCTTACTAGGGAGGGACACTGAAGCTTTCTTT. This translates into CASSLLGRDTEAFF.

This clone was detected a few times. This chain links TRBV18 with TRBJ2-2; D call uncertain. Germline V gene data show CDR1 as KGHSH and CDR2 as LQKENI. The germline V and J ends were trimmed by 3 bases and 5 bases, with 13 bases remaining between them. This CDR3 has 15 amino acids. In DNA form, the CDR3 reads TGTGCCAGCTCACCTAGGGCCTCTCGAACCGGGGAGCTGTTTTTT. Its translation: CASSPRASRTGELFF.

This clone was seen a few times. The CDR3 is CASSLAGAGQTQYF. The CDR3 region has the DNA TGTGCCAGCAGTTTGGCAGGGGCCGGACAGACCCAGTACTTC. The V call is TRBV6-5, the J call TRBJ2-5; tentatively, D is TRBD1 (6 bases). This CDR3 contains 14 residues. CDR1 and CDR2 (germline): MNHEY, SVGAGI. Trimming pared 4 bases from V and 6 bases from J, leaving 15 bases between.

V usage is TRBV2 and J usage is TRBJ2-5, with D perhaps matching TRBD1 or TRBD2 (5 bases each). With 7 bases removed from V and 1 base from J, the gap between germline ends came to 13 bases. The CDR3 consists of 14 residues. Germline CDR1 and CDR2: SNHLY and FYNNEI. The chain's CDR3 is CASNLGPGQETQYF. The CDR3 coding sequence is TGTGCCAGCAATCTGGGACCCGGCCAAGAGACCCAGTACTTC.

The J gene is TRBJ2-5, the V gene TRBV18, with D perhaps matching TRBD1 or TRBD2 (6 bases each). CDR1 is KGHSH and CDR2 is LQKENI in the germline V gene. CDR3 length equals 13 residues. V lost 6 bases, J lost 5 bases, and 13 bases lay in between. The CDR3, as DNA: TGTGCCAGCTCCCCCCTAGGGGGGGAGACCCAGTACTTC. Protein: CASSPLGGETQYF.

This chain uses TRBV7-9 with TRBJ2-2; D is unclear. V lost 5 bases, J lost 5 bases, and 12 bases lay in between. The germline CDR1 and CDR2 sequences are SEHNR and FQNEAQ (reference sequence). CDR3 size: 14 residues. The CDR3 coding sequence is TGTGCCAGCAGCGTCAACGCTGGGACCGGGGAGCTGTTTTTT. Protein product: CASSVNAGTGELFF.

A few counts support this clone. The rearrangement links TRBV7-9 to TRBJ2-5; 12 bases fit TRBD1. With 5 bases clipped from V and 5 bases from J, the junction kept 6 bases outside the gene matches. Per the germline V gene, CDR1 is SEHNR and CDR2 is FQNEAQ (reference sequence). The CDR3 is made up of 15 amino acids. This chain's CDR3 is CASSPGTGGMETQYF. The CDR3 DNA is TGTGCCAGCAGCCCCGGGACAGGGGGCATGGAGACCCAGTACTTC. The variable domain in full, with the rest retrieved from reference TRBV7-9 and TRBJ2-5, is DTGVSQNPRHKITKRGQNVTFRCDPISEHNRLYWYRQTLGQGPEFLTYFQNEAQLEKSRLLSDRFSAERPKGSFSTLEIQRTEQGDSAMYLCASSPGTGGMETQYFGPGTRLLVL.

J is TRBJ2-3 and V is TRBV6-6; 8 bases agree with TRBD1. The trim removed 7 bases at V and 4 bases at J, leaving 4 bases unmatched. Germline values: CDR1 MNHNY, CDR2 SVGAGI (reference sequence). CDR3 size: 13 residues. This CDR3 reads CASTQQGADTQYF. The CDR3 nucleotides are TGTGCCAGCACCCAACAGGGGGCAGATACGCAGTATTTT.

The chain links TRBV5-8 to TRBJ2-3; the D gene is possibly TRBD2 (5 bases). This CDR3 spans 14 amino acids. V dropped 3 bases and J dropped 1 base, with 9 bases sitting between them. Per the germline V gene, CDR1 is SGHTS and CDR2 is YDEGEE. The CDR3 is CASSYEGRTDTQYF. Written as DNA, the CDR3 is TGTGCCAGCAGCTATGAGGGTCGCACAGATACGCAGTATTTT.

This clone was observed a single time. The chain combines TRBV14 with TRBJ1-4; D not resolved. The CDR3 has 15 amino acids. Trimming pared 6 bases from V and 6 bases from J, leaving 17 bases between. Germline V CDR1 and CDR2: SGHDN, FVKESK. This chain's CDR3 is CASRAGGLRDEKLFF. CDR3 sequence (DNA): TGTGCCAGCAGAGCCGGCGGCCTTCGGGATGAAAAACTGTTTTTT.

The CDR3 nucleotides are TGTGCCAGCAGCCACCTCCCTGAAACCAATGAGCAGTTCTTC. This codes for CASSHLPETNEQFF. This chain links TRBV11-3 with TRBJ2-1; D not resolved. V gave up 5 bases and J gave up 6 bases, with 14 bases separating them. The CDR3 spans 14 residues. Germline-derived CDR1 and CDR2 are SGHNT and YENEEA.

This rearrangement joins TRBV2 to TRBJ1-1, with D unresolved. Germline assignment: CDR1 SNHLY and CDR2 FYNNEI. Trimming pared 4 bases from V and 6 bases from J, leaving 12 bases between. This CDR3 is built from 13 residues. The chain's CDR3 is CASSAGHGSEAFF. In DNA, the CDR3 is TGTGCCAGCAGTGCGGGCCATGGTTCTGAAGCTTTCTTT.

The rearrangement joins TRBV7-9 to TRBJ2-3, with D uncertain. CDR3 length equals 14 residues. CDR1 and CDR2 (germline): SEHNR, FQNEAQ (reference sequence). The V end was cut by 4 bases, the J end by 2 bases, with 10 bases between. This CDR3 reads CASSSDNYTDTQYF. The CDR3 DNA reads TGTGCCAGCAGCTCCGACAACTACACAGATACGCAGTATTTT.

The rearrangement links TRBV6-5 to TRBJ1-4; tentatively, D is TRBD1 (6 bases). The CDR3 totals 15 residues. Germline V CDR1 and CDR2: MNHEY, SVGAGI. Trimming left V 6 bases short and J 8 bases short, with 19 bases between. In DNA form, the CDR3 reads TGTGCCAGCAGCCCGTTTCGGGGGCAACAGGAAAAACTGTTTTTT. It translates to CASSPFRGQQEKLFF.

This clone has only a few counts. The chain uses TRBV5-6 and TRBJ1-3, with 10 bases identical to TRBD1. Germline V gene lookup returns CDR1 SGHDT and CDR2 YYEEEE. The length of the CDR3 is 16 residues. V trimming: 3 bases; J trimming: 2 bases; junction bases outside the gene matches: 5. CDR3 amino acids: CASSWSDRGPGNTIYF. The CDR3 DNA reads TGTGCCAGCAGCTGGAGCGACAGGGGGCCTGGAAACACCATATATTTT. Together with reference TRBV5-6 and TRBJ1-3, the CDR3 gives the full variable domain: DAGVTQSPTHLIKTRGQQVTLRCSPKSGHDTVSWYQQALGQGPQFIFQYYEEEERQRGNFPDRFSGHQFPNYSSELNVNALLLGDSALYLCASSWSDRGPGNTIYFGEGSWLTVV.

This clone was seen more than once but under ten times. V is TRBV28 and J is TRBJ1-2; 9 bases line up with TRBD1. From germline, CDR1 is MDHEN and CDR2 SYDVKM. The length of the CDR3 is 14 residues. Losses at the gene ends were 8 bases for V and 4 bases for J; bases not matched to a gene: 8. DNA of the CDR3: TGTGCCAGCTCCCCCGGGACAGGGATCTATGGCTACACCTTC. This encodes CASSPGTGIYGYTF.

Details on this clone: The junction does not match germline at one end; this may be a read error. The chain combines TRBV2 with TRBJ1-4; 7 positions match TRBD1. Germline values: CDR1 SNHLY, CDR2 FYNNEI. The CDR3 is 13 amino acids. DNA for the CDR3: TGTGCCAGCAGGGAGGATCCCGACAGGGCTACTCTCTTT. Encoded protein: CASREDPDRATLF.

This clone was seen a single time. The CDR3 reads CATSRVLLAGGPYEQFF. The CDR3 DNA reads TGTGCCACCAGCAGAGTGCTGCTGGCGGGGGGGCCTTATGAGCAGTTCTTC. The chain has TRBV15 and TRBJ2-1, with 9 bases aligning to TRBD2. Trimming took 1 base from V and 8 from J; bases not matched to a gene: 12. This CDR3 region has 17 residues. CDR1 LNHNV and CDR2 YYDKDF come from the germline V gene (reference sequence).

The genes are TRBV14 and TRBJ1-1; D is undetermined. V lost 5 bases, J lost 2 bases, and 9 bases lay in between. The CDR3 length is 13 residues. The germline V gene has CDR1 SGHDN and CDR2 FVKESK. This chain's CDR3 is CASSSGFNTEAFF. The CDR3 DNA reads as TGTGCCAGCAGCTCGGGATTTAACACTGAAGCTTTCTTT.

The CDR3 DNA sequence: TGTGCCAGTAGTCGGGGGACTGGCAATTCACCCCTCCACTTT. Its protein is CASSRGTGNSPLHF. The chain recombines TRBV19 with TRBJ1-6; D is possibly TRBD1 (5 bases). V dropped 5 bases and J dropped 7 bases, with 12 bases sitting between them. Per germline, CDR1 LNHDA and CDR2 SQIVND (reference sequence). The CDR3 covers 14 residues.

The chain joins TRBV10-1 to TRBJ2-3; possible D gene TRBD2, 6 bases. Trimming pared 6 bases from V and 9 bases from J, leaving 10 bases between. The CDR3 has 11 amino acids. Germline V gene lookup returns CDR1 WNHNN and CDR2 SYGVQD (reference sequence). The CDR3 DNA reads as TGCGCCAGCAGCCCTGGGGGGACGCAGTATTTT. It translates to CASSPGGTQYF.

The CDR3 DNA is TGTGCCAGCTCCCCACCGGGGCCTGGGGACCCTGAAGCTTTCTTT. Protein product: CASSPPGPGDPEAFF. The chain joins TRBV6-5 to TRBJ1-1; a possible D gene is TRBD1 (5 bases). Trimming cost V 8 bases and J 6 bases, with 22 bases left between them. CDR1 MNHEY and CDR2 SVGAGI come from the germline V gene. The CDR3 has 15 residues.

This chain connects TRBV28 to TRBJ1-2; D remains ambiguous. The ends were cut back, 6 bases at V and 1 base at J, with 15 bases in the middle. The CDR3 consists of 15 residues. CDR1 and CDR2 from the germline V gene are MDHEN and SYDVKM. CDR3 DNA: TGTGCCAGCAGAACCCCATCCGGACTTAACTATGGCTACACCTTC. Translating gives CASRTPSGLNYGYTF.

The chain carries TRBV21-1 and TRBJ2-7; the listed D gene, TRBD2, was not tested against the DNA. TRBV21-1 is deemed a pseudogene. The CDR3 loop spans 16 amino acids. The chain's CDR3 is CASSTGTSADSYEQYF. CDR3 nucleotide sequence: TGTGCCAGCAGCACTGGGACTAGCGCCGACTCCTACGAGCAGTACTTC.

The chain joins TRBV5-4 to TRBJ2-1; weak D call: TRBD2 (7 bases). The CDR3 sequence is 13 residues long. Germline CDR1 SGHNT, CDR2 YYREEE (reference sequence). The V end was cut by 1 base, the J end by 8 bases, with 10 bases between. CDR3 residues: CASSLWGGDEQFF. CDR3 nucleotides: TGTGCCAGCAGCTTGTGGGGGGGCGATGAGCAGTTCTTC.

The chain employs TRBV6-5 and TRBJ2-7, with 8 bases identical to TRBD1. The ends lost 2 bases at V and 7 bases at J; junction bases unmatched: 13. Germline lookup yields CDR1 MNHEY and CDR2 SVGAGI. The CDR3 extends over 16 amino acids. CDR3 protein: CASSYRTGLMSREQYF. Written as DNA, the CDR3 is TGTGCCAGCAGTTACCGGACAGGGCTCATGTCTCGGGAGCAGTACTTC.

The V call is TRBV27, the J call TRBJ1-5, with TRBD1 identical over 8 bases. The CDR3 is 18 amino acids. V lost 6 bases, J lost 6 bases, and 19 bases stayed unmatched. CDR1 and CDR2 (germline): MNHEY, SMNVEV (reference sequence). Here the CDR3 DNA reads TGTGCCAGCAGAACCACAGGGGGTAATGGGTACGTTAGTCAGCCCCAGCATTTT. Translated, it gives CASRTTGGNGYVSQPQHF.

The chain employs TRBV7-2 and TRBJ2-5; D gene ambiguous. The ends were cut back, 4 bases at V and 0 bases at J, with 9 bases in the middle. There are 14 residues in the CDR3. Germline V gene lookup returns CDR1 SGHTA and CDR2 FQGNSA. The CDR3 protein is CASSSLRYQETQYF. The CDR3 bases are TGTGCCAGCAGCTCACTAAGGTACCAAGAGACCCAGTACTTC.